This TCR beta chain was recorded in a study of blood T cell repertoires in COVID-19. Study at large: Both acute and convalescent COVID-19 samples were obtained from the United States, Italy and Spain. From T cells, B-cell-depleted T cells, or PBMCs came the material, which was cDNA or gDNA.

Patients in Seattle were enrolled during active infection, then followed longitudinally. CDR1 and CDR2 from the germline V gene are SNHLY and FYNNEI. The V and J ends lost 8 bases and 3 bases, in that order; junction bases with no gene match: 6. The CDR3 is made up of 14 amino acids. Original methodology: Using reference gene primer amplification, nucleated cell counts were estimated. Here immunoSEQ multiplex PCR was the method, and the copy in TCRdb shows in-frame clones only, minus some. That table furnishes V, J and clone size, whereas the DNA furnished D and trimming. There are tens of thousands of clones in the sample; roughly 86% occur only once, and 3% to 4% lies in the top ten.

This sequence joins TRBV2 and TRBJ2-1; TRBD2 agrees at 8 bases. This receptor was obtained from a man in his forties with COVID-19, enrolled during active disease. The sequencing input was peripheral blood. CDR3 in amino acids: CASVREGGYNEQFF. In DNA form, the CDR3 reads TGTGCCAGCGTCCGGGAGGGGGGCTACAATGAGCAGTTCTTC. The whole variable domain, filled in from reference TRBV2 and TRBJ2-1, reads EPEVTQTPSHQVTQMGQEVILRCVPISNHLYFYWYRQILGQKVEFLVSFYNNEISEKSEIFDDQFSVERPDGSNFTLKIRSTKLEDSAMYFCASVREGGYNEQFFGPGTRLTVL.